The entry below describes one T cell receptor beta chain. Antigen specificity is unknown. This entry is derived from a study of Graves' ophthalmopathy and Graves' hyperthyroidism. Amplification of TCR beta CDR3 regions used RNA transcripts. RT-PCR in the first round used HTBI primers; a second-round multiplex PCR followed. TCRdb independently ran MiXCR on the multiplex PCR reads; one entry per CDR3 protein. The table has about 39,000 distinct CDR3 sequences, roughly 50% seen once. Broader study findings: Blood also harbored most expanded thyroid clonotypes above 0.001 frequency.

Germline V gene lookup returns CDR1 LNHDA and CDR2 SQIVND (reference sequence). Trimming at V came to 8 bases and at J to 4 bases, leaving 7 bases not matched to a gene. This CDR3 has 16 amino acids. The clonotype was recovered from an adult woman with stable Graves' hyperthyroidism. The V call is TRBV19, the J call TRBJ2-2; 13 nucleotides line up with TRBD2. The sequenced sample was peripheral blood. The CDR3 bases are TGTGCCAGTGGAGGGACTAGCGGGGCGGGCACCGGGGAGCTGTTTTTT. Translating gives CASGGTSGAGTGELFF.